What follows are 11 T cell receptor beta chains derived from one specimen sequenced in a study of blood T cell repertoires in COVID-19. The method was immunoSEQ multiplex PCR; TCRdb's version includes in-frame clones alone and lacks a portion of them. The sample holds about 74,000 clones, around 87% seen once. The sequencing sample was made of peripheral blood. The origin of the receptors is a woman of 80 years or more with active or convalescent COVID-19.

The chain employs TRBV21-1 and TRBJ1-2; TRBD1 reflects the table's D call only, with no check against the DNA. TRBV21-1 is a recognized pseudogene. The CDR3 extends over 15 amino acids. The CDR3 reads CASSVRQGTNYGYTF. The CDR3 nucleotides are TGTGCCAGCAGCGTTCGACAGGGGACTAACTATGGCTACACCTTC.

In DNA, the CDR3 is TGTGCCAGTAGTATAGGGGGGGACCCCCTGGAGCAGTACTTC. It codes for CASSIGGDPLEQYF. The chain has TRBV19 and TRBJ2-7, with D possibly TRBD2 on 6 matching bases. Germline V gives CDR1 LNHDA, CDR2 SQIVND (reference sequence). The V gene lost 1 base and the J gene lost 7 bases, with 14 bases spanning the gap. The CDR3 spans 14 residues.

This sequence joins TRBV24-1 and TRBJ1-5; D perhaps matches TRBD1 (5 bases). V lost 10 bases and J lost 4, with 10 bases in between. Germline loops: CDR1 KGHDR, CDR2 SFDVKD. The CDR3 extends over 12 amino acids. In DNA form, the CDR3 reads TGTGCCACTGGACAAGGGAATCAGCCCCAGCATTTT. Translation: CATGQGNQPQHF.

The CDR3 loop is CASSWGGPRYPGELFF. DNA for the CDR3: TGTGCCAGCAGCTGGGGGGGACCTAGGTACCCCGGGGAGCTGTTTTTT. The chain combines TRBV7-2 with TRBJ2-2; 7 bases are a match to TRBD2. Trimming took 4 bases from V and 6 from J; bases not matched to a gene: 11. Germline CDR1 SGHTA, CDR2 FQGNSA. CDR3 length equals 16 residues.

The chain recombines TRBV4-2 with TRBJ2-3, with TRBD2 identical over 9 bases. The germline CDR1 and CDR2 sequences are LGHNA and YNFKEQ. The V gene end was trimmed by 0 bases and the J gene end by 7 bases; junction bases not matched to a gene: 11. CDR3 length equals 17 residues. The CDR3 DNA reads as TGTGCCAGCAGCCAAGATTTGATGGCGGGGGGGAGGAATACGCAGTATTTT. Translating gives CASSQDLMAGGRNTQYF.

The chain carries TRBV2 and TRBJ1-1; TRBD1 agrees at 10 bases. The CDR3 contains 14 residues. After removal of 8 bases from V and 1 base from J, the junction contained 4 bases not matched to a gene. CDR1 is SNHLY and CDR2 is FYNNEI in the germline V gene. The CDR3 nucleotides read TGTGCCAGCGGGCGGGACAGGGGGAACACTGAAGCTTTCTTT. It translates to CASGRDRGNTEAFF.

The rearrangement uses TRBV11-2 and TRBJ2-2; 11 bases agree with TRBD2. Germline CDR1 and CDR2: SGHAT and FQNNGV. The length of the CDR3 is 17 residues. V lost 0 bases to trimming and J lost 3 bases; unmatched junction nucleotides: 3. The CDR3 loop is CASSLELAGVYTGELFF. In DNA form, the CDR3 reads TGTGCCAGCAGCTTAGAACTAGCGGGGGTCTACACCGGGGAGCTGTTTTTT. The whole variable domain, remainder taken from reference TRBV11-2 and TRBJ2-2, is EAGVAQSPRYKIIEKRQSVAFWCNPISGHATLYWYQQILGQGPKLLIQFQNNGVVDDSQLPKDRFSAERLKGVDSTLKIQPAKLEDSAVYLCASSLELAGVYTGELFFGEGSRLTVL.

The chain couples TRBV6-4 to TRBJ2-1, with D uncertain. CDR3 length: 15 residues. CDR1 and CDR2 from the germline V gene are MRHNA and SNTAGT. V dropped 4 bases and J dropped 4 bases, with 14 bases sitting between them. The CDR3 nucleotides are TGTGCCAGCAGTGTGCGGCCTATGGCTTACAATGAGCAGTTCTTC. Translated: CASSVRPMAYNEQFF.

The chain has TRBV25-1 and TRBJ1-1; D is ambiguous. V shed 3 bases and J shed 9 bases, with 11 bases lying between them. Germline-derived CDR1 and CDR2 are MGHDK and SYGVNS. CDR3 length: 12 amino acids. CDR3 sequence: CASSDNAPKAFF. The DNA of the CDR3 is TGTGCCAGCAGTGATAATGCCCCTAAAGCTTTCTTT. Full variable domain (rest looked up from reference TRBV25-1 and TRBJ1-1): EADIYQTPRYLVIGTGKKITLECSQTMGHDKMYWYQQDPGMELHLIHYSYGVNSTEKGDLSSESTVSRIRTEHFPLTLESARPSHTSQYLCASSDNAPKAFFGQGTRLTVV.

This clone has just one count. The rearrangement joins TRBV9 to TRBJ1-2, with D perhaps matching TRBD1 (5 bases). The CDR3 covers 15 residues. CDR1 SGDLS and CDR2 YYNGEE come from the germline V gene. Trimming took off 3 bases at V and 9 bases at J, with 21 bases between the two ends. This CDR3 is CASSGPGGDPFSYTF. The CDR3 nucleotides read TGTGCCAGCAGCGGCCCGGGGGGAGATCCGTTTAGCTACACCTTC. The complete variable domain, with remaining parts taken from reference TRBV9 and TRBJ1-2, reads DSGVTQTPKHLITATGQRVTLRCSPRSGDLSVYWYQQSLDQGLQFLIQYYNGEERAKGNILERFSAQQFPDLHSELNLSSLELGDSALYFCASSGPGGDPFSYTFGSGTRLTVV.

This clone has a single count. This chain joins TRBV4-3 and TRBJ2-2; possibly TRBD1 for D (6 bases). The V gene lost 1 base and the J gene lost 2 bases, with 14 bases spanning the gap. CDR1 is LGHNA, CDR2 YSLEER, per germline. The CDR3 is 17 amino acids. CDR3 region: CASSQGRGTTNTGELFF. The DNA for the CDR3 is TGCGCCAGCAGCCAAGGTCGAGGGACAACAAACACCGGGGAGCTGTTTTTT.